This TCR beta chain is from a study of cytomegalovirus exposure and HLA in healthy donors. The study's findings and limits: Looking again later, the authors saw that most CMV-associated TCR beta chains seemed HLA-restricted. An analysis was carried out later, and it reportedly showed fewer N-insertions in an Asian-associated ancestry cluster than the approximately 700-donor mean. CMV antigen specificity was confirmed in vitro for three CMV-associated chains. Beyond CMV serostatus, there was no information to go on about immune exposure.

The primer mix had 60 Vbeta and 13 Jbeta primers. The repertoire was sequenced with immunoSEQ multiplex PCR; TCRdb's copy has only in-frame clones and lacks some. Among about 150,000 clones listed, around two thirds were seen once. The germline gives CDR1 SEHNR, CDR2 FQNEAQ (reference sequence). V was trimmed by 4 bases and J by 8 bases, leaving 18 bases between them. The length of the CDR3 is 15 residues. Turning to this clone: What it recognizes is unknown.

The sample comprised PBMCs. The J gene is TRBJ1-5, the V gene TRBV7-9; no clear D gene. This TCR was sampled from a man aged 25 to 40 in good health and CMV-seropositive. In DNA form, the CDR3 reads TGTGCCAGCAGCTCTGGTCGCGGTTCTTGGGAGCCCCAGCATTTT. Amino acids: CASSSGRGSWEPQHF.